Listed here are 6 T cell receptor beta chains from one sample, sequenced in a study of CD8+ T cells in alopecia areata. Extracted RNA was reverse transcribed, and the resulting cDNA served as sequencing template. Profiling relied on immunoSEQ multiplex PCR, and the TCRdb table lists in-frame clones only, not all of them. The repertoire includes 15,000 to 20,000 clones, more than 60% of them detected once, and over 6% sits in the top ten. Alopecia areata patients had lesional scalp punch biopsies and peripheral blood taken from them. Sequenced material: skin, taken at week 0. All receptors derive from a human donor with alopecia areata.

The gene calls are TRBV19 and TRBJ1-1, with a tentative D call TRBD1 (5 bases). Trimming took off 9 bases at V and 10 bases at J, with 18 bases between the two ends. The CDR3 runs 12 residues. Germline assignment: CDR1 LNHDA and CDR2 SQIVND (reference sequence). CDR3 residues: CASHGLGAGAFF. CDR3 nucleotide sequence: TGTGCCAGCCACGGTCTTGGGGCCGGAGCTTTCTTT.

This chain links TRBV9 with TRBJ2-3; 10 bases agree with TRBD2. Germline V gene sequence: CDR1 SGDLS, CDR2 YYNGEE. This CDR3 has 19 amino acids. Trimming took 3 bases from V and 2 from J; bases not matched to a gene: 15. CDR3 residues: CASSAPHGSGGYLTDTQYF. The CDR3 DNA is TGTGCCAGCAGCGCACCTCATGGTAGCGGGGGGTACCTCACAGATACGCAGTATTTT.

This sequence joins TRBV29-1 and TRBJ2-3; 9 nucleotides match TRBD1. V shed 5 bases, J shed 4 bases, and the junction held 1 base outside the gene matches. Germline values: CDR1 SQVTM, CDR2 ANQGSEA. The CDR3 is 12 amino acids. The CDR3 DNA reads as TGCAGCGTTAGGACAGGGGCAGATACGCAGTATTTT. It encodes CSVRTGADTQYF.

This chain connects TRBV5-1 to TRBJ1-4; 12 bases align to TRBD1. The CDR3 covers 17 residues. Trimming removed 2 bases from V and 6 bases from J; junction bases left unmatched: 8. In germline, CDR1 is SGHRS, CDR2 YFSETQ. CDR3: CASSLSGTGGGHEKLFF. The CDR3, as DNA: TGCGCCAGCAGCTTATCCGGGACAGGGGGCGGACATGAAAAACTGTTTTTT.

V and J are TRBV18 and TRBJ1-6; 10 bases fit TRBD1. V gave up 2 bases and J gave up 12 bases; unmatched junction bases: 7. Germline lookup yields CDR1 KGHSH and CDR2 LQKENI. The CDR3 is 15 residues long. The DNA for the CDR3 is TGTGCCAGCTCACCAGGTCGACAGGGGGCACAACCCCTCCACTTT. This translates into CASSPGRQGAQPLHF.

The rearrangement links TRBV7-9 to TRBJ2-7, with 8 positions matching TRBD1. This CDR3 has 14 amino acids. Losses at the gene ends were 5 bases for V and 2 bases for J; bases not matched to a gene: 5. Germline CDR1 and CDR2: SEHNR and FQNEAQ (reference sequence). The chain's CDR3 is CASSDRDRPYEQYF. The CDR3 nucleotides read TGTGCCAGCAGCGACCGGGACAGGCCCTACGAGCAGTACTTC.